A selection of T cell receptor beta chains follows, all from one sample in a study of T cells in Graves' hyperthyroidism and ophthalmopathy. Using its own MiXCR run on the multiplex PCR reads, TCRdb lists one record per CDR3 protein. Here the sample spans roughly 580,000 distinct CDR3 sequences, around 13% being singletons. The source material was blood. Every receptor here comes from a woman aged 25 to 45 with Graves' hyperthyroidism that later progressed to Graves' ophthalmopathy. The CDR3 runs from the conserved cysteine through the conserved F or W. The D gene is left open where the match is weak. Where a row states a size, it is once, few, many or the class of an expanded clone; other rows omit it.

clone_size,v_call,j_call,d_call,cdr3_aa,cdr3_nt
NA,TRBV18,TRBJ2-2,NA,CASSPPKPTGELFF,TGTGCCAGCTCACCACCGAAACCCACCGGGGAGCTGTTTTTT
many,TRBV29-1,TRBJ2-7,TRBD2,CSAAGLAGAFEQYF,TGCAGCGCCGCTGGACTAGCGGGAGCTTTCGAGCAGTACTTC
many,TRBV15,TRBJ2-1,TRBD2,CATSRDRASGEVREQFF,TGTGCCACCAGCAGAGATAGGGCTAGCGGGGAGGTCCGTGAGCAGTTCTTC
NA,TRBV7-2,TRBJ2-3,NA,CASSFSRDTDTQYF,TGTGCCAGCAGCTTTTCCAGGGACACAGATACGCAGTATTTT
many,TRBV27,TRBJ2-7,TRBD2,CASSPRGGGWSSYEQYF,TGTGCCAGCAGTCCCCGCGGGGGGGGCTGGAGCTCCTACGAGCAGTACTTC
many,TRBV11-2,TRBJ2-3,TRBD2,CASSLEAGGRTDTQYF,TGTGCCAGCAGCTTAGAGGCGGGAGGGCGAACAGATACGCAGTATTTT
NA,TRBV6-4,TRBJ1-2,NA,CASSDGGNYGYTF,TGTGCCAGCAGTGACGGGGGGAACTATGGCTACACCTTC
many,TRBV29-1,TRBJ2-7,TRBD2,CSVGAGGLDEQYF,TGCAGCGTTGGCGCGGGAGGGCTGGACGAGCAGTACTTC
many,TRBV12-3/TRBV12-4,TRBJ2-1,TRBD1,CASSFPGQGAADEQFF,TGTGCCAGCAGTTTTCCGGGACAGGGGGCAGCGGATGAGCAGTTCTTC
many,TRBV20-1,TRBJ2-5,NA,CSGQAHLETQYF,TGCAGTGGACAGGCCCATTTAGAAACCCAGTACTTC
NA,TRBV20-1,TRBJ2-4,TRBD2,CSARGGGWIGDIQYF,TGCAGTGCTAGAGGGGGAGGGTGGATTGGGGACATTCAGTACTTC
NA,TRBV5-5,TRBJ2-3,TRBD2,CASSSWKLTSGGLTDTQYF,TGTGCCAGCAGCTCGTGGAAGCTAACCTCGGGGGGGCTCACAGATACGCAGTATTTT
many,TRBV28,TRBJ1-5,NA,CASSLRRGYQPQHF,TGTGCCAGCAGTTTGAGGAGGGGTTATCAGCCCCAGCATTTT
many,TRBV30,TRBJ2-2,NA,CAWRAEDLNTGELFF,TGTGCCTGGAGGGCGGAGGACCTAAACACCGGGGAGCTGTTTTTT
many,TRBV4-1,TRBJ2-1,TRBD2,CASSQPGLGSYNEQFF,TGCGCCAGCAGCCAACCGGGACTAGGGTCCTACAATGAGCAGTTCTTC
many,TRBV10-3,TRBJ2-3,NA,CAISTGQTTDTQYF,TGTGCCATCAGTACGGGACAAACCACAGATACGCAGTATTTT
many,TRBV6-1,TRBJ2-3,NA,CASRAGYTDTQYF,TGTGCCAGCAGGGCAGGGTACACAGATACGCAGTATTTT
few,TRBV19,TRBJ2-7,NA,CASGRRSSYEQYF,TGTGCCAGCGGCAGGAGGAGCTCCTACGAGCAGTACTTC
many,TRBV2,TRBJ1-5,TRBD1,CASRLDRARYGSNQPQHF,TGTGCCAGCAGATTGGACAGGGCTCGCTATGGGAGCAATCAGCCCCAGCATTTT
NA,TRBV7-8,TRBJ2-3,NA,CASIRGQVGTDTQYF,TGTGCCAGCATTCGGGGACAAGTGGGCACAGATACGCAGTATTTT
few,TRBV5-6,TRBJ2-1,NA,CASSLVVPGGEQFF,TGTGCCAGCAGCTTGGTCGTCCCCGGAGGTGAGCAGTTCTTC
many,TRBV10-3,TRBJ2-1,TRBD2,CAISEGLSGRSNEQFF,TGTGCCATCAGTGAGGGACTAAGCGGGAGGAGCAATGAGCAGTTCTTC
many,TRBV10-3,TRBJ2-7,NA,CAISEQGSSEQYF,TGTGCCATCAGTGAGCAGGGATCCTCCGAGCAGTACTTC
NA,TRBV7-9,TRBJ1-2,NA,CASSFAQTQPYGYTF,TGTGCCAGCAGCTTTGCCCAGACTCAACCATATGGCTACACCTTC
many,TRBV12-3/TRBV12-4,TRBJ1-2,NA,CASSATGYDGYTF,TGTGCCAGCAGTGCAACAGGGTATGATGGCTACACCTTC
NA,TRBV18,TRBJ1-1,TRBD1,CASSGQGGVTEAFF,TGTGCCAGCTCAGGACAGGGGGGAGTCACTGAAGCTTTCTTT
NA,TRBV5-1,TRBJ2-7,TRBD2,CASSPSSGSPEQYF,TGCGCCAGCAGCCCCTCTAGCGGGAGTCCCGAGCAGTACTTC
NA,TRBV4-1,TRBJ1-1,NA,CASSQEPQGNTEAFF,TGCGCCAGCAGCCAAGAGCCACAGGGGAACACTGAAGCTTTCTTT
many,TRBV5-6,TRBJ2-3,NA,CASSALPAADTQYF,TGTGCCAGCAGCGCGCTCCCCGCAGCAGATACGCAGTATTTT
many,TRBV6-2/TRBV6-3,TRBJ2-3,NA,CASSFKLPSTDTQYF,TGTGCCAGCAGTTTCAAGCTCCCTAGCACAGATACGCAGTATTTT
NA,TRBV9,TRBJ1-1,TRBD1,CASSVGLQGAPLNTEAFF,TGTGCCAGCAGCGTAGGCCTCCAGGGGGCCCCTCTGAACACTGAAGCTTTCTTT
few,TRBV7-9,TRBJ2-2,NA,CASSLNPLWAAGELFF,TGTGCCAGCAGCTTAAATCCCCTTTGGGCGGCCGGGGAGCTGTTTTTT
NA,TRBV5-1,TRBJ1-4,TRBD1,CASSPDSGTGNEKLFF,TGCGCCAGCAGCCCCGATTCCGGGACAGGCAATGAAAAACTGTTTTTT
few,TRBV4-1,TRBJ1-1,NA,CASSGRGGLVTEAFF,TGCGCCAGCAGCGGAAGGGGAGGGCTGGTGACTGAAGCTTTCTTT
once,TRBV9,TRBJ2-1,TRBD1,CASSPTTGGVGNEQFF,TGTGCCAGCAGCCCGACGACAGGGGGAGTTGGTAATGAGCAGTTCTTC
many,TRBV25-1,TRBJ2-1,NA,CASSESSVKLSDEQFF,TGTGCCAGCAGTGAATCTTCGGTAAAGTTGAGCGATGAGCAGTTCTTC
many,TRBV2,TRBJ2-7,TRBD1,CASSEKARGSEQYF,TGTGCCAGCAGTGAAAAGGCCAGGGGGTCCGAGCAGTACTTC
many,TRBV11-1,TRBJ1-1,NA,CASSIIRGTEAFF,TGTGCCAGCAGCATCATTCGCGGGACTGAAGCTTTCTTT
many,TRBV27,TRBJ1-5,NA,CASSFSLGQPQHF,TGTGCCAGCAGTTTCTCCCTAGGACAGCCCCAGCATTTT
NA,TRBV7-9,TRBJ2-4,NA,CASSFSVGENIQYF,TGTGCCAGCAGCTTTTCGGTTGGGGAGAACATTCAGTACTTC
many,TRBV7-9,TRBJ1-1,NA,CASSLLGDTEAFF,TGTGCCAGCAGCTTATTAGGGGACACTGAAGCTTTCTTT
many,TRBV5-5,TRBJ1-5,TRBD1,CASSSGQDNQPQHF,TGTGCCAGCAGCTCGGGACAGGACAATCAGCCCCAGCATTTT
many,TRBV5-1,TRBJ1-1,NA,CASSLGLDENTEAFF,TGCGCCAGCAGCTTGGGTCTAGACGAGAACACTGAAGCTTTCTTT